This TCR beta chain stems from a study of T cell repertoires in cytomegalovirus infection. TCRdb re-derived calls from the reads in MiXCR, one entry per CDR3 protein. There are a few hundred thousand distinct CDR3 sequences in the sample; less than 20% occur only once, and 7.5% to 9% lies in the top ten. This clonotype was observed many times. The antigen is unknown. Germline CDR1 SGHTA, CDR2 FQGNSA. The V end lost 1 base, the J end lost 7 bases, and 17 bases lay between the germline ends. This CDR3 spans 15 amino acids. Notes on the study in general: The ex vivo response showed dominance by HLA-C-restricted CMV-specific TCR beta clonotypes.

The sequence was obtained from a human donor in good health (CMV status not recorded). Some clones in this sample may be carry-over from other donors' samples. Material: PBMCs. The gene calls are TRBV7-2 and TRBJ2-7; no firm D call. The CDR3 sequence is CASSLVGWGGREQYF. CDR3 nucleotide sequence: TGTGCCAGCAGCTTAGTGGGTTGGGGTGGGCGGGAGCAGTACTTC.